The table lists the clone carrying this T cell receptor beta chain with many counts. The source of the sample is a study of early T cells in non-severe SARS-CoV-2 infection. Individual cDNA molecules carried attached unique molecular identifiers. MiXCR was run by TCRdb on the 5' RACE reads, yielding one entry per CDR3 protein. The table has fewer than 40,000 distinct CDR3 sequences, about 3.9% seen once; the top ten hold more than 5%. The CDR3 covers 14 residues. The V and J ends lost 0 bases and 1 base respectively, with 7 bases between them. In germline, CDR1 is SGHDT, CDR2 YYEEEE. The chain uses TRBV5-6 and TRBJ1-1; D possibly corresponds to TRBD1 (6 bases). This receptor was identified in an adult who was a healthcare worker with PCR-confirmed SARS-CoV-2 infection or an uninfected control (not recorded which). The sequencing sample was made of whole blood. In nucleotides, the CDR3 is TGTGCCAGCAGCTTGGACAGGGAGAACACTGAAGCTTTCTTT. Its protein is CASSLDRENTEAFF.